One and the same sample provided the 3 T cell receptor beta chains below, sequenced in a study of T cells in Graves' hyperthyroidism and ophthalmopathy (dated by TCRdb to the late 2010s). Receptor amplification or capture employed multiplex PCR. Sequencing instrument: Illumina HiSeq 2000. The TCR beta CDR3 regions were amplified from RNA transcripts. A first-round RT-PCR of the TCR CDR3 used the HTBI primer set with the Qiagen OneStep RT-PCR kit. TCRdb ran its own pipeline on the public reads, namely fastp trimming at Q25 and MiXCR clone calling, and kept in-frame beta chains. Each entry is one CDR3 protein sequence, shown with its most common DNA and genes. The sample table holds roughly 530,000 distinct CDR3 sequences, of which approximately 17% were seen once. 15% to 20% of the sample belongs to the ten largest clones. The specimen sequenced was blood. These receptors came from a woman aged 18-29 years with Graves' ophthalmopathy.

This clonotype showed up many times. The chain couples TRBV18 to TRBJ2-7; D may match TRBD1 or TRBD2 (5 bases each). The CDR3 spans 14 residues. Trimming stripped 2 bases from V and 3 bases from J, with 11 bases between. Germline assignment: CDR1 KGHSH and CDR2 LQKENI. The CDR3 bases are TGTGCCAGCTCACCATTCGCAGGGAGCTACGAGCAGTACTTC. Translated: CASSPFAGSYEQYF.

The sample holds many counts of this clonotype. This chain connects TRBV6-2 or TRBV6-3 to TRBJ1-1; possibly TRBD1 for D (6 bases). CDR3 length equals 13 residues. V lost 6 bases and J 5 bases, leaving 13 bases between the germline ends. CDR1 is MNHEY, CDR2 SVGEGT, per germline. Here the CDR3 reads CASRSGGRTEAFF. CDR3 DNA sequence: TGTGCCAGCAGATCGGGGGGGCGTACTGAAGCTTTCTTT.

This clonotype has more than one count but fewer than ten. The junction does not match germline at one end; this may be a read error. The rearrangement uses TRBV6-5 and TRBJ2-5; 8 nucleotides match TRBD1. CDR3 length: 17 amino acids. The germline gives CDR1 MNHEY, CDR2 SVGAGI. In nucleotides, the CDR3 is TGTGCCAGCACTTACCTATCCGGACAGGGCATCGAAGAGACCCAGTACTTC. Its protein is CASTYLSGQGIEETQYF.